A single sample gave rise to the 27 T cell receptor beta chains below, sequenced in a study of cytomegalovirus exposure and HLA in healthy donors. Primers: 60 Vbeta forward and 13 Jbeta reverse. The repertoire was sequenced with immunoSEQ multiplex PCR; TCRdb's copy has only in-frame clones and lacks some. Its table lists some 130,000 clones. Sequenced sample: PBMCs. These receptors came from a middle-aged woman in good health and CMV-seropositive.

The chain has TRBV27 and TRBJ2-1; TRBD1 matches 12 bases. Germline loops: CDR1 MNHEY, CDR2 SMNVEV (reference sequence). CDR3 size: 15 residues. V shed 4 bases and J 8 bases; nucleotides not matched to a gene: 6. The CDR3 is CASSSGTGGLYEQFF. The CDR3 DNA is TGTGCCAGCAGTTCCGGGACAGGGGGCTTGTATGAGCAGTTCTTC.

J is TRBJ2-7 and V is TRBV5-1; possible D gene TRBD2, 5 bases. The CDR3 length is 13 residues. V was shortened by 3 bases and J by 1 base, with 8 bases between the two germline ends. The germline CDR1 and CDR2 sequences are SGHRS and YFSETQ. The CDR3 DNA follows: TGCGCCAGCAGCTCCGGGATTTCCTACGAGCAGTACTTC. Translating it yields CASSSGISYEQYF. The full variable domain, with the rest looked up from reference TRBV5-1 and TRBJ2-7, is KAGVTQTPRYLIKTRGQQVTLSCSPISGHRSVSWYQQTPGQGLQFLFEYFSETQRNKGNFPGRFSGRQFSNSRSEMNVSTLELGDSALYLCASSSGISYEQYFGPGTRLTVT.

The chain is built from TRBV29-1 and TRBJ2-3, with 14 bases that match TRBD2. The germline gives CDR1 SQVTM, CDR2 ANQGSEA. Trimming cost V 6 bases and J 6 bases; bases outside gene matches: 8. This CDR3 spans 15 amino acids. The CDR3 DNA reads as TGCAGCGTACCCGGGACTAGCGGGAGAAGCGATACGCAGTATTTT. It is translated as CSVPGTSGRSDTQYF.

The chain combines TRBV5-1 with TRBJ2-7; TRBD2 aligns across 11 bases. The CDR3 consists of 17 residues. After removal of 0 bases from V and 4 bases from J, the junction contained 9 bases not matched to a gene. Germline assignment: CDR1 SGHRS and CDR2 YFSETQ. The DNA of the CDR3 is TGCGCCAGCAGCTTGGGCGAACTAGCGGGAGATCAGTACGAGCAGTACTTC. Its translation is CASSLGELAGDQYEQYF.

CDR3 nucleotide sequence: TGTGCCAGCAGCAAGGCACCTAGCGGGGCCTTCAATGAGCAGTTCTTC. It codes for CASSKAPSGAFNEQFF. The chain carries TRBV21-1 and TRBJ2-1; the table's D call, TRBD2, was not checked against the DNA. TRBV21-1 is flagged as a pseudogene. The CDR3 extends over 16 amino acids.

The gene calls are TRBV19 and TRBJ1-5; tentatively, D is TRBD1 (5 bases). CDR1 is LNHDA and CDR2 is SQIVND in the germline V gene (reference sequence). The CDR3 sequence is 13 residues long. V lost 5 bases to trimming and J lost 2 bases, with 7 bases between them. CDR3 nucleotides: TGTGCCAGTAGTGGCAGGGGCAATCAGCCCCAGCATTTT. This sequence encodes CASSGRGNQPQHF. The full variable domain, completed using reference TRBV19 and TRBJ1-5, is DGGITQSPKYLFRKEGQNVTLSCEQNLNHDAMYWYRQDPGQGLRLIYYSQIVNDFQKGDIAEGYSVSREKKESFPLTVTSAQKNPTAFYLCASSGRGNQPQHFGDGTRLSIL.

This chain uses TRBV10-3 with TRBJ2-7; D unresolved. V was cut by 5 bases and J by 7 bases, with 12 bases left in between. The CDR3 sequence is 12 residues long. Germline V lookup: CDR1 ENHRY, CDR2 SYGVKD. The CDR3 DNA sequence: TGTGCCATCAGTCCGAACAGCTGGGAGCAGTACTTC. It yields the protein CAISPNSWEQYF.

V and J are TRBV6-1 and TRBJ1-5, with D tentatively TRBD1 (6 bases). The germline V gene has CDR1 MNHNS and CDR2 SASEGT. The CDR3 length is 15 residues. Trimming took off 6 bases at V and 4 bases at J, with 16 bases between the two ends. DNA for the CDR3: TGTGCCAGCAGGGAAAACAGGGTTTGGAATCAGCCCCAGCATTTT. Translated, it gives CASRENRVWNQPQHF.

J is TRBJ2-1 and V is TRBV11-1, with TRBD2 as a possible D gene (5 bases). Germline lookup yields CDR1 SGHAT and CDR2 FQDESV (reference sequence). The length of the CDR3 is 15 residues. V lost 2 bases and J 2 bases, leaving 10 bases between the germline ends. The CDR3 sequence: CASSLRSSTYNEQFF. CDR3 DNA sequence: TGTGCCAGCAGCTTAAGGTCTAGCACCTACAATGAGCAGTTCTTC.

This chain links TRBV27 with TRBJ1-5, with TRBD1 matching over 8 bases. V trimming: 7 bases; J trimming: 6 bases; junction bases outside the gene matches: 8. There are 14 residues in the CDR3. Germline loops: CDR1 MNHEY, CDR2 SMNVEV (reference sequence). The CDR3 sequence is CASKTRQGTQPQHF. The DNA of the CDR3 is TGTGCCAGCAAGACGCGACAGGGGACTCAGCCCCAGCATTTT.

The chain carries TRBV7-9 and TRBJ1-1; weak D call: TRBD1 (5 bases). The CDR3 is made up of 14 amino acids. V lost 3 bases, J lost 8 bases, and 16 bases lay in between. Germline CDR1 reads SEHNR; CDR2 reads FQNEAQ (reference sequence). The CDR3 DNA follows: TGTGCCAGCAGCTTGGGGGGGGGATTAGACGAAGCTTTCTTT. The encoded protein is CASSLGGGLDEAFF.

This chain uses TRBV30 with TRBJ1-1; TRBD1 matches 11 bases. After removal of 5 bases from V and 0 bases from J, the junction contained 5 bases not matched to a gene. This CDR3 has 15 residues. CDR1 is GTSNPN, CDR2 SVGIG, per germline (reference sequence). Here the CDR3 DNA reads TGTGCCTGGGCCGGGACAGGGGGGATGAACACTGAAGCTTTCTTT. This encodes CAWAGTGGMNTEAFF.

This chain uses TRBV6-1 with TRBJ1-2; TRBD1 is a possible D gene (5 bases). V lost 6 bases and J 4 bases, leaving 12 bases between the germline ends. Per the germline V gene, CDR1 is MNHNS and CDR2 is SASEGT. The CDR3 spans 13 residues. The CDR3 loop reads CASSQGVGYGYTF. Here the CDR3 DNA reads TGTGCCAGCAGCCAGGGTGTGGGCTATGGCTACACCTTC.

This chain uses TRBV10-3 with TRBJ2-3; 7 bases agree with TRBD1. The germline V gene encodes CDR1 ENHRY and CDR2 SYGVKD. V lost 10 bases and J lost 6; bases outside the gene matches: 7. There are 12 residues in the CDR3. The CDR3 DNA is TGTGCCACCAGGGACAGTAGTGATACGCAGTATTTT. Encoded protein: CATRDSSDTQYF.

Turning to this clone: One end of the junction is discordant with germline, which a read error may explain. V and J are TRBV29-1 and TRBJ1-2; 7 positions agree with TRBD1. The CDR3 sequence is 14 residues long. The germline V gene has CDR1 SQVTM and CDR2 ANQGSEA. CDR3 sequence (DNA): TGCAGCGTGGGCGAACAGGGGATCCACTATGGCCACACCTTC. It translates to CSVGEQGIHYGHTF.

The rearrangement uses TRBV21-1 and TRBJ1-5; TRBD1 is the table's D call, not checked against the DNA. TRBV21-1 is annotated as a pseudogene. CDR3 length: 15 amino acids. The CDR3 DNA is TGTGCCAGCAGCAATCTGCGACAGACCAATCAGCCCCAGCATTTT. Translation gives CASSNLRQTNQPQHF.

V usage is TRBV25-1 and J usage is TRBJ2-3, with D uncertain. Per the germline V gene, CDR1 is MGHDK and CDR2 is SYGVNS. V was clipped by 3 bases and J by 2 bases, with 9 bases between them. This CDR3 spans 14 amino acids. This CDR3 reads CASSDTDLTDTQYF. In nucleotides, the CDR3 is TGTGCCAGCAGTGATACAGACCTCACAGATACGCAGTATTTT.

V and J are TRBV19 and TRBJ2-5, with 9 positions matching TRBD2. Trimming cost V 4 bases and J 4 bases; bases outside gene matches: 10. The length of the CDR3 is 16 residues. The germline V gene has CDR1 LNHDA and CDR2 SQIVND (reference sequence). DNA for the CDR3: TGTGCCAGTAGTAGTAGCGGGAGCGGCGGGAGAGAGACCCAGTACTTC. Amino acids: CASSSSGSGGRETQYF.

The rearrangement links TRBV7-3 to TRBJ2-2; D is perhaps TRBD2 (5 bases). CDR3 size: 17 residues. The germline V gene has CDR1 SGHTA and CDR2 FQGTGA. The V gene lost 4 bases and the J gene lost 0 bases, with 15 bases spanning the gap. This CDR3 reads CASSSSGVLANTGELFF. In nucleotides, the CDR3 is TGTGCCAGCAGCTCTTCCGGGGTCTTAGCGAACACCGGGGAGCTGTTTTTT.

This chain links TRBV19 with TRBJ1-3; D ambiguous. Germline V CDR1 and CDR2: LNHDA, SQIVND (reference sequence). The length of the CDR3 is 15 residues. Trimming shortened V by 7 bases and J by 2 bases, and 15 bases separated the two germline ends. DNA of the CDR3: TGTGCCAGTACGAGGGAGCGTATACCTGGAAACACCATATATTTT. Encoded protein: CASTRERIPGNTIYF.

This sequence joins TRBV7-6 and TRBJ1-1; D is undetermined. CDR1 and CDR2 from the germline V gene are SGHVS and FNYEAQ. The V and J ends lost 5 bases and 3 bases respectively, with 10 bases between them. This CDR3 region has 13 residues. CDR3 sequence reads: CASSPQRDTEAFF. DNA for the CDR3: TGTGCCAGCAGCCCCCAGAGGGACACTGAAGCTTTCTTT.

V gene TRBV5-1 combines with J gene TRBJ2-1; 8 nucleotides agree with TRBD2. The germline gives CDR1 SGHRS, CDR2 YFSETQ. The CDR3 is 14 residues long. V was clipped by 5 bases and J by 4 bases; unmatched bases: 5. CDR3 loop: CASSIAGNYNEQFF. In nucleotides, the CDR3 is TGCGCCAGCAGTATAGCGGGAAATTACAATGAGCAGTTCTTC.

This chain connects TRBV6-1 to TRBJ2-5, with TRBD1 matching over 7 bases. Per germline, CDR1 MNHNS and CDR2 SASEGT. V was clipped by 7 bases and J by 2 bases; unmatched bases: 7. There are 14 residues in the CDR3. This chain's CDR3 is CASTRDRVQETQYF. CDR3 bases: TGTGCCAGCACCCGAGACAGGGTACAAGAGACCCAGTACTTC.

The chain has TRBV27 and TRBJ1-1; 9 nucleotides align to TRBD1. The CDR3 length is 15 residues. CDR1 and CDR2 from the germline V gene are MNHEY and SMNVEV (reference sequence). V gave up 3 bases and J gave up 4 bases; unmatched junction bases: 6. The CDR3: CASSFYRDRATEAFF. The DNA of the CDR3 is TGTGCCAGCAGTTTTTACCGGGACAGGGCCACTGAAGCTTTCTTT.

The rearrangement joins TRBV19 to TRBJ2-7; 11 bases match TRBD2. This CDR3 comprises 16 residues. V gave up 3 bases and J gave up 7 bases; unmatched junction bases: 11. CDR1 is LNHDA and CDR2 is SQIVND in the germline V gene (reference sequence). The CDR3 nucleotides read TGTGCCAGTAGTATCTGGACTAGCGGGCGTCCCGGGGAGCAGTACTTC. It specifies CASSIWTSGRPGEQYF.

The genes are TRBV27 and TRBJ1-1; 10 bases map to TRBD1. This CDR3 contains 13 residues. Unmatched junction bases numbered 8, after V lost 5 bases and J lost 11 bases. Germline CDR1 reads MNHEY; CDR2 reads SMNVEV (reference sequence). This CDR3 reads CASSIPGQGMAFF. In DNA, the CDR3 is TGTGCCAGCAGTATACCGGGACAGGGGATGGCTTTCTTT.

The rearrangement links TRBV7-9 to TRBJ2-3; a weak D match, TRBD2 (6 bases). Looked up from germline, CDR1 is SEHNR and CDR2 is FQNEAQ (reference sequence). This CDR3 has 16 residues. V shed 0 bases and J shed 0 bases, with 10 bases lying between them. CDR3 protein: CASSLAGGISTDTQYF. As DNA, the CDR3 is TGTGCCAGCAGCTTAGCAGGCGGGATAAGCACAGATACGCAGTATTTT.